The 14 T cell receptor beta chains in this list originate from one sample, sequenced in a study of technical replicates of blood from a few donors. Sequencing was performed with immunoSEQ multiplex PCR; in TCRdb, only in-frame clones are kept and a portion is missing. Found here are tens of thousands of clones, 80% to 90% of them singletons; the top ten hold 4% to 5%. The sample taken for sequencing was PBMCs. All receptors come from a human donor in good health. Some clones in this sample may be carry-over from other donors' samples.

This clone was detected once. This chain links TRBV4-1 with TRBJ1-1; the D is unclear. Germline V gene lookup returns CDR1 MGHRA and CDR2 YSYEKL. CDR3 length: 16 residues. The ends were cut back, 0 bases at V and 4 bases at J, with 15 bases in the middle. CDR3 sequence (DNA): TGCGCCAGCAGCCAAGAGCTTATTTTCTCGGGCACTGAAGCTTTCTTT. The encoded protein is CASSQELIFSGTEAFF.

The chain links TRBV7-6 to TRBJ2-2, with TRBD2 as a possible D gene (5 bases). Trimming left V 5 bases short and J 1 base short, with 8 bases between. This CDR3 comprises 14 residues. Per germline, CDR1 SGHVS and CDR2 FNYEAQ. This chain's CDR3 is CASSPAVNTGELFF. The CDR3 region has the DNA TGTGCCAGCAGCCCAGCGGTGAACACCGGGGAGCTGTTTTTT. Variable domain in full (rest from reference TRBV7-6 and TRBJ2-2): GAGVSQSPRYKVTKRGQDVALRCDPISGHVSLYWYRQALGQGPEFLTYFNYEAQQDKSGLPNDRFSAERPEGSISTLTIQRTEQRDSAMYRCASSPAVNTGELFFGEGSRLTVL.

This clone was seen just once. This chain links TRBV5-4 with TRBJ2-2, with a weak D call TRBD2 (5 bases). The length of the CDR3 is 15 residues. Germline CDR1 SGHNT, CDR2 YYREEE (reference sequence). With 7 bases removed from V and 0 bases from J, the gap between germline ends came to 13 bases. CDR3 nucleotide sequence: TGTGCCAGCGGACTGGGCCAAACGAACACCGGGGAGCTGTTTTTT. Its protein is CASGLGQTNTGELFF.

The chain links TRBV7-2 to TRBJ1-5; D perhaps matches TRBD1 (5 bases). Per the germline V gene, CDR1 is SGHTA and CDR2 is FQGNSA. V gave up 5 bases and J gave up 0 bases, with 11 bases separating them. The CDR3 has 15 amino acids. The CDR3 DNA sequence: TGTGCCAGCAGCCCCCAGGGCTATAGCAATCAGCCCCAGCATTTT. This translates into CASSPQGYSNQPQHF.

The V and J genes are TRBV9 and TRBJ1-3, with D possibly TRBD1 on 5 matching bases. The V and J ends lost 3 bases and 0 bases respectively, with 16 bases between them. Germline CDR1 SGDLS, CDR2 YYNGEE. The CDR3 consists of 17 residues. DNA for the CDR3: TGTGCCAGCAGCGACCGTAGGGGCCAGGGCTCTGGAAACACCATATATTTT. Protein: CASSDRRGQGSGNTIYF.

The rearrangement uses TRBV6-4 and TRBJ2-1, with 10 bases lining up with TRBD2. V trimming: 2 bases; J trimming: 4 bases; junction bases outside the gene matches: 2. CDR1 is MRHNA, CDR2 SNTAGT, per germline. The CDR3 runs 15 residues. The CDR3 loop reads CASSDASGGYNEQFF. CDR3 nucleotide sequence: TGTGCCAGCAGTGACGCTAGCGGGGGTTACAATGAGCAGTTCTTC.

The genes are TRBV6-1 and TRBJ1-3; D is undetermined. Germline V gene lookup returns CDR1 MNHNS and CDR2 SASEGT. The CDR3 length is 13 residues. The ends were cut back, 0 bases at V and 4 bases at J, with 4 bases in the middle. CDR3 sequence: CASSEAGGNTIYF. CDR3 bases: TGTGCCAGCAGTGAAGCCGGGGGAAACACCATATATTTT.

V is TRBV6-5 and J is TRBJ2-5, with D possibly being TRBD2 (7 bases). The V gene's germline CDR1 is MNHEY and CDR2 SVGAGI. This CDR3 contains 16 residues. With 0 bases removed from V and 6 bases from J, the gap between germline ends came to 17 bases. This CDR3 reads CASSYSPGDYPKTQYF. CDR3 DNA sequence: TGTGCCAGCAGTTACTCCCCAGGGGACTACCCTAAGACCCAGTACTTC.

The rearrangement joins TRBV5-6 to TRBJ1-5; D uncertain. Germline V lookup: CDR1 SGHDT, CDR2 YYEEEE. The V end was cut by 0 bases, the J end by 0 bases, with 7 bases between. The CDR3 sequence is 15 residues long. This CDR3 is CASSLVGDSNQPQHF. In nucleotides, the CDR3 is TGTGCCAGCAGCTTGGTAGGAGATAGCAATCAGCCCCAGCATTTT.

The chain combines TRBV15 with TRBJ2-7, with 11 bases that match TRBD2. The junction had 13 bases not matched to a gene; V was cut back by 5 bases and J by 4 bases. CDR1 LNHNV and CDR2 YYDKDF come from the germline V gene (reference sequence). This CDR3 has 17 residues. The CDR3 coding sequence is TGTGCCACCAGCCGAGGGCGGATAGCGGGAGGGGTTTACGAGCAGTACTTC. Amino acids: CATSRGRIAGGVYEQYF.

V gene TRBV29-1 combines with J gene TRBJ1-3; D perhaps matches TRBD1 (5 bases). The CDR3 totals 16 residues. Germline V gene lookup returns CDR1 SQVTM and CDR2 ANQGSEA. V was pared by 4 bases and J by 0 bases, with 16 bases between. CDR3 DNA: TGCAGCGTTGCCGGGGGAGGGCTAAGCTCTGGAAACACCATATATTTT. It translates to CSVAGGGLSSGNTIYF.

This rearrangement joins TRBV18 to TRBJ2-2; D is unclear. The CDR3 totals 17 residues. Germline lookup yields CDR1 KGHSH and CDR2 LQKENI. V shed 1 base and J shed 2 bases, with 14 bases lying between them. In DNA, the CDR3 is TGTGCCAGCTCACCACAATCAGGTCAAACAAACACCGGGGAGCTGTTTTTT. Its translation is CASSPQSGQTNTGELFF.

This chain connects TRBV12-5 to TRBJ1-5, with D unclear. Looked up from germline, CDR1 is LGHNT and CDR2 is FRNRAP. The CDR3 sequence is 13 residues long. V shed 6 bases and J shed 3 bases, with 9 bases lying between them. The CDR3 loop is CASGLENNQPQHF. CDR3 DNA: TGTGCTAGTGGCCTAGAAAACAATCAGCCCCAGCATTTT.

This sequence joins TRBV11-1 and TRBJ2-1, with D tentatively TRBD2 (5 bases). CDR1 SGHAT and CDR2 FQDESV come from the germline V gene (reference sequence). This CDR3 has 13 amino acids. Deletions cut 0 bases from V and 10 bases from J, with 10 bases between. The CDR3 sequence is CASSLARAWEQFF. The CDR3 region has the DNA TGTGCCAGCAGCTTAGCGCGGGCCTGGGAGCAGTTCTTC. Supplemented by reference TRBV11-1 and TRBJ2-1, the full variable domain reads EAEVAQSPRYKITEKSQAVAFWCDPISGHATLYWYRQILGQGPELLVQFQDESVVDDSQLPKDRFSAERLKGVDSTLKIQPAELGDSAMYLCASSLARAWEQFFGPGTRLTVL.